This T cell receptor (beta chain) was sequenced in a study of CD8 T cells in ankylosing spondylitis. Study results and caveats: CD8+ cells made up the disease-linked clones, which were relatively rare in peripheral blood. Fewer than 10 highly homologous variants made up a TCR beta motif that seemed to typify ankylosing spondylitis blood.

TCRdb redid the calling of the 5' RACE reads with MiXCR, one entry per CDR3 protein. The data show hundreds of thousands of distinct CDR3 sequences, 26% seen once. The length of the CDR3 is 16 residues. Germline V gene lookup returns CDR1 LGHDT and CDR2 YNNKEL (reference sequence). V dropped 0 bases and J dropped 2 bases, with 11 bases sitting between them. This clonotype was detected only a few times. Antigen unknown. The TCR was taken from a male donor with ankylosing spondylitis. The sequencing input was blood, either unsorted or a sorted T cell fraction (not recorded which). This chain connects TRBV3-1 to TRBJ1-5; TRBD1 is a possible D gene (6 bases). CDR3 loop: CASSQEWGGGNQPQHF. CDR3 sequence (DNA): TGTGCCAGCAGCCAAGAGTGGGGGGGCGGCAATCAGCCCCAGCATTTT.